The 21 T cell receptor beta chains below all came from one sample that was sequenced in a study of T cells in Graves' hyperthyroidism and ophthalmopathy (dated by TCRdb to the late 2010s). The library was produced with multiplex PCR. Instrument on record: Illumina HiSeq 2000. The TCR beta CDR3 regions were amplified from the RNA transcripts. The first round of RT-PCR for the TCR CDR3 was performed with the HTBI primer set and the Qiagen OneStep RT-PCR kit. TCRdb ran its own pipeline on the public reads, namely fastp trimming at Q25 and MiXCR clone calling, and kept in-frame beta chains. Under each unique CDR3 protein, matching rows form one entry showing the most common genes and DNA. The sample contains nearly 600,000 distinct CDR3 sequences, approximately 15% of them found a single time. Of the sample, around 7% falls within the top ten clones. Input material: blood. The receptors originated from a woman aged 18-35 years with Graves' ophthalmopathy.

This clonotype was counted at least ten times. This sequence joins TRBV20-1 and TRBJ2-3, with 7 positions matching TRBD2. Unmatched junction bases numbered 18, after V lost 3 bases and J lost 3 bases. CDR1 and CDR2 (germline): DFQATT, SNEGSKA (reference sequence). CDR3 size: 18 residues. The CDR3 DNA follows: TGCAGTGCTAGTTCGGTAGCGGGTCACGTAGGGATGACAGATACGCAGTATTTT. Its protein product is CSASSVAGHVGMTDTQYF.

The chain has TRBV3-1 and TRBJ1-2; D is perhaps TRBD1 (5 bases). The germline CDR1 and CDR2 sequences are LGHDT and YNNKEL (reference sequence). The CDR3 covers 14 residues. The V and J ends lost 0 bases and 5 bases respectively, with 10 bases between them. DNA for the CDR3: TGTGCCAGCAGCCAAGATGGGGGGGAATATGGCTACACCTTC. This sequence encodes CASSQDGGEYGYTF.

CDR3 in DNA: TGCGCCAGCAGCTTGGAGGTGTCGGGGGGGAGAGAGACCCAGTACTTC. It specifies CASSLEVSGGRETQYF. The chain is built from TRBV5-1 and TRBJ2-5; 8 bases map to TRBD2. The germline gives CDR1 SGHRS, CDR2 YFSETQ. V lost 0 bases, J lost 4 bases, and 8 bases stayed unmatched. The CDR3 is 16 amino acids.

The table lists this clonotype with many counts. This sequence joins TRBV2 and TRBJ2-5; 10 positions match TRBD2. Germline values: CDR1 SNHLY, CDR2 FYNNEI. The CDR3 contains 13 residues. Unmatched junction bases numbered 4, after V lost 7 bases and J lost 5 bases. CDR3 sequence reads: CASKWTSGETQYF. The CDR3 bases are TGTGCCAGCAAATGGACTAGCGGTGAGACCCAGTACTTC.

This clonotype was seen at least ten times. This chain connects TRBV7-2 to TRBJ2-3; the match to TRBD1 covers 8 bases. Germline loops: CDR1 SGHTA, CDR2 FQGNSA. The CDR3 is made up of 15 amino acids. V lost 6 bases and J lost 2; bases outside the gene matches: 7. CDR3 bases: TGTGCCAGCAGGCCTGGACAGGGTTACACAGATACGCAGTATTTT. It is translated as CASRPGQGYTDTQYF.

In its sample, this clonotype was seen many times. V is TRBV6-1 and J is TRBJ2-5, with 7 positions matching TRBD2. After removal of 8 bases from V and 2 bases from J, the junction contained 8 bases not matched to a gene. The CDR3 loop spans 14 amino acids. The V gene's germline CDR1 is MNHNS and CDR2 SASEGT. The CDR3 here is CASESAGEQETQYF. CDR3 in DNA: TGTGCCAGCGAATCCGCGGGGGAACAAGAGACCCAGTACTTC.

The rearrangement uses TRBV20-1 and TRBJ1-1, with a tentative D call TRBD1 (6 bases). The V end lost 4 bases, the J end lost 1 base, and 10 bases lay between the germline ends. The CDR3 totals 13 residues. CDR1 and CDR2 (germline): DFQATT, SNEGSKA (reference sequence). The CDR3 sequence: CSATGTRNTEAFF. CDR3 DNA: TGCAGTGCTACCGGGACAAGGAACACTGAAGCTTTCTTT.

In regard to this clonotype: A read error is possible here, since a much larger clone lies one base away. The chain links TRBV20-1 to TRBJ2-7; D gene unclear. Germline CDR1 is DFQATT and CDR2 is SNEGSKA (reference sequence). CDR3 length: 14 residues. V was trimmed by 5 bases and J by 6 bases, leaving 20 bases between them. DNA for the CDR3: TGCAGTGCTCCCCCCGCTGAGGTACCCTCCGAGCAGTACTTC. Its protein product is CSAPPAEVPSEQYF.

This clonotype occurred many times. The CDR3 reads CASSSDRENEQFF. Here the CDR3 DNA reads TGTGCCAGCAGCTCCGACAGGGAGAATGAGCAGTTCTTC. V and J are TRBV7-8 and TRBJ2-1; 7 nucleotides line up with TRBD1. This CDR3 contains 13 residues. V trimming: 4 bases; J trimming: 7 bases; junction bases outside the gene matches: 4. CDR1 and CDR2 (germline): SGHVS, FQNEAQ.

This clonotype was recorded many times. The chain employs TRBV18 and TRBJ1-1, with D unclear. The CDR3 has 13 amino acids. V dropped 6 bases and J dropped 5 bases, with 13 bases sitting between them. Germline V CDR1 and CDR2: KGHSH, LQKENI. For the CDR3, the DNA is TGTGCCAGCTCCCGTGGGGTGGAGACTGAAGCTTTCTTT. Amino acid sequence: CASSRGVETEAFF.

The chain is built from TRBV6-5 and TRBJ1-1; 9 bases are shared with TRBD1. Germline values: CDR1 MNHEY, CDR2 SVGAGI. Trimming at V came to 2 bases and at J to 11 bases, leaving 6 bases not matched to a gene. The CDR3 runs to 13 residues. The CDR3 bases are TGTGCCAGCAGTTACCTTGGACAGGGGTTGGCTTTCTTT. Protein: CASSYLGQGLAFF.

This clonotype was seen repeatedly, ten times or more. The chain uses TRBV29-1 and TRBJ2-7, with 7 bases that match TRBD2. After removal of 3 bases from V and 4 bases from J, the junction contained 12 bases not matched to a gene. The CDR3 sequence is 15 residues long. Germline CDR1 is SQVTM and CDR2 is ANQGSEA. The CDR3 is CSVDHPAGPMYEQYF. The CDR3, as DNA: TGCAGCGTTGACCACCCAGCGGGACCTATGTACGAGCAGTACTTC.

V gene TRBV7-9 combines with J gene TRBJ2-2; tentative D call: TRBD1 (6 bases). The germline gives CDR1 SEHNR, CDR2 FQNEAQ (reference sequence). V lost 6 bases, J lost 1 base, and 12 bases lay in between. The CDR3 has 15 residues. CDR3 region: CASRSQGKNTGELFF. In DNA, the CDR3 is TGTGCCAGCAGATCTCAGGGGAAGAACACCGGGGAGCTGTTTTTT. The full variable domain, completed using reference TRBV7-9 and TRBJ2-2, is DTGVSQNPRHKITKRGQNVTFRCDPISEHNRLYWYRQTLGQGPEFLTYFQNEAQLEKSRLLSDRFSAERPKGSFSTLEIQRTEQGDSAMYLCASRSQGKNTGELFFGEGSRLTVL.

This clonotype occurred many times. V and J are TRBV12-3 or TRBV12-4 and TRBJ2-7, with a weak D call TRBD2 (7 bases). The CDR3 extends over 14 amino acids. With 2 bases removed from V and 5 bases from J, the gap between germline ends came to 13 bases. The CDR3 DNA reads as TGTGCCAGCAGTTTATGGAGGGGGACTAACGAGCAGTACTTC. Its translation is CASSLWRGTNEQYF.

This clonotype was seen ten or more times. The chain is built from TRBV27 and TRBJ2-7; 7 bases match TRBD1. The V gene's germline CDR1 is MNHEY and CDR2 SMNVEV (reference sequence). The length of the CDR3 is 13 residues. Unmatched junction bases numbered 3, after V lost 3 bases and J lost 4 bases. The CDR3 nucleotides are TGTGCCAGCAGTTTCCTGGACAGGTACGAGCAGTACTTC. Protein product: CASSFLDRYEQYF.

The chain employs TRBV7-9 and TRBJ1-5; D remains ambiguous. Germline lookup yields CDR1 SEHNR and CDR2 FQNEAQ (reference sequence). The V and J ends lost 5 bases and 0 bases respectively, with 11 bases between them. The CDR3 has 15 amino acids. The CDR3 DNA reads TGTGCCAGCAGCAAGGACGGTTATAGCAATCAGCCCCAGCATTTT. Translation gives CASSKDGYSNQPQHF.

This clonotype was detected ten times or more. V gene TRBV9 combines with J gene TRBJ2-3; 10 bases are a match to TRBD2. Germline values: CDR1 SGDLS, CDR2 YYNGEE. J lost 3 bases, V lost 3 bases, and 7 bases had no gene match. The CDR3 spans 16 residues. CDR3 in DNA: TGTGCCAGCAGCGCTTTAGCGGGAGGCGAGACAGATACGCAGTATTTT. It yields the protein CASSALAGGETDTQYF.

CDR3 protein: CASSPGTGKEPQHF. CDR3 DNA: TGTGCCAGCAGCCCCGGGACAGGCAAGGAGCCCCAGCATTTT. The V call is TRBV9, the J call TRBJ1-5, with 8 bases identical to TRBD1. CDR1 SGDLS and CDR2 YYNGEE come from the germline V gene. Trimming cost V 4 bases and J 8 bases; bases outside gene matches: 8. The CDR3 runs 14 residues. Full variable domain (remainder filled in from reference TRBV9 and TRBJ1-5): DSGVTQTPKHLITATGQRVTLRCSPRSGDLSVYWYQQSLDQGLQFLIQYYNGEERAKGNILERFSAQQFPDLHSELNLSSLELGDSALYFCASSPGTGKEPQHFGDGTRLSIL.

This clonotype appeared a few times. The J gene is TRBJ2-7, the V gene TRBV4-2; TRBD1 agrees at 8 bases. V gave up 0 bases and J gave up 2 bases; unmatched junction bases: 6. Germline V gene lookup returns CDR1 LGHNA and CDR2 YNFKEQ. The CDR3 length is 16 residues. In DNA, the CDR3 is TGTGCCAGCAGCCAAGAACGAGGACAGGGACCCTACGAGCAGTACTTC. Its translation: CASSQERGQGPYEQYF.

A note on this clonotype: A read error may be the cause here, since a much bigger clone is one base away. The V gene is TRBV6-4, the J gene TRBJ1-5; D gene ambiguous. This CDR3 has 11 residues. Germline CDR1 and CDR2: MRHNA and SNTAGT. The V and J ends lost 3 bases and 5 bases respectively, with 2 bases between them. CDR3 in amino acids: CASSEHQPQHF. CDR3 in DNA: TGTGCCAGCAGTGAACATCAGCCCCAGCATTTT.

V usage is TRBV20-1 and J usage is TRBJ2-3; 9 nucleotides agree with TRBD2. Germline V gene data show CDR1 as DFQATT and CDR2 as SNEGSKA (reference sequence). The CDR3 runs 15 residues. The trim removed 1 base at V and 5 bases at J, leaving 7 bases unmatched. The CDR3 reads CSARGQAGGEDTQYF. The CDR3 nucleotides read TGCAGTGCTAGAGGGCAAGCGGGAGGCGAAGATACGCAGTATTTT.